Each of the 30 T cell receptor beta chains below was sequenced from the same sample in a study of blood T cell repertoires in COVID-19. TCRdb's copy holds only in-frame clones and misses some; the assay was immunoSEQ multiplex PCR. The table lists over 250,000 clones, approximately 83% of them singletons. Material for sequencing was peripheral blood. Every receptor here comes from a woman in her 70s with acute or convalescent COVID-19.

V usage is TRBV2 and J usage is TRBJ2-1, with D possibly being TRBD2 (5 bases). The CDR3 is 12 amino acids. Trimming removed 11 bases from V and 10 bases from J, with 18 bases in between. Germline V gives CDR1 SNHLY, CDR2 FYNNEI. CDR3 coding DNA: TGTGCCGACCGACCAGAGGGCGGGGAGCAGTTCTTC. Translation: CADRPEGGEQFF. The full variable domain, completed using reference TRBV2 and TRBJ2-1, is EPEVTQTPSHQVTQMGQEVILRCVPISNHLYFYWYRQILGQKVEFLVSFYNNEISEKSEIFDDQFSVERPDGSNFTLKIRSTKLEDSAMYFCADRPEGGEQFFGPGTRLTVL.

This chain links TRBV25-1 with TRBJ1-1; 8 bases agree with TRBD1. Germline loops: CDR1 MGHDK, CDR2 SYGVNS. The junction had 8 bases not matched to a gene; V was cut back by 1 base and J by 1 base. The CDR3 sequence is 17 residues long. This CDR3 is CASSESGRGRPNTEAFF. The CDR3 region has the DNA TGTGCCAGCAGTGAATCCGGCAGGGGGCGGCCGAACACTGAAGCTTTCTTT.

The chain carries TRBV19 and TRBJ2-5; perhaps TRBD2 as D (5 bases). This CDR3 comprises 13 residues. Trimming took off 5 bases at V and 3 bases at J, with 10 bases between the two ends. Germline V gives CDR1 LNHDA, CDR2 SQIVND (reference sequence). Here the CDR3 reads CASSSRGKETQYF. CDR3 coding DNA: TGTGCCAGTAGTTCCCGGGGTAAAGAGACCCAGTACTTC.

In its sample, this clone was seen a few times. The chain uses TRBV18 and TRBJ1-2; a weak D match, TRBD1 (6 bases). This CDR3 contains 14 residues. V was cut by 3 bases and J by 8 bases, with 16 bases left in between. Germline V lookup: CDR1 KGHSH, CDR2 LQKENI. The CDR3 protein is CASSPKQGRTGYTF. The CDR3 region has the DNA TGTGCCAGCTCACCGAAACAGGGTCGAACCGGCTACACCTTC.

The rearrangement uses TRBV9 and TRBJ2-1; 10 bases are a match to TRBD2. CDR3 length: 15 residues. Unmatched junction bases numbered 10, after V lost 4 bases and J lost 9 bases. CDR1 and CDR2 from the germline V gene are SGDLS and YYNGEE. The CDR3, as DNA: TGTGCCAGCAGCCGCGGGACTAGCGAGACGACTGAGCAGTTCTTC. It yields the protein CASSRGTSETTEQFF.

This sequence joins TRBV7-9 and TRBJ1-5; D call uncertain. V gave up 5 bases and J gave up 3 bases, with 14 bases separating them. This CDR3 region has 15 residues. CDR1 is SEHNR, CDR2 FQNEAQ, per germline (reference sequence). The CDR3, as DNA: TGTGCCAGCAGCCCCGGCCGGAGCAACAATCAGCCCCAGCATTTT. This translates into CASSPGRSNNQPQHF.

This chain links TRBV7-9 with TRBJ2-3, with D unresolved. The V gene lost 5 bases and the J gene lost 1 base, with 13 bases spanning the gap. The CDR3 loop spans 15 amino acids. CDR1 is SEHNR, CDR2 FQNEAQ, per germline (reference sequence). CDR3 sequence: CASSESPRRTDTQYF. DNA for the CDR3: TGTGCCAGCAGCGAGTCCCCCCGCCGCACAGATACGCAGTATTTT.

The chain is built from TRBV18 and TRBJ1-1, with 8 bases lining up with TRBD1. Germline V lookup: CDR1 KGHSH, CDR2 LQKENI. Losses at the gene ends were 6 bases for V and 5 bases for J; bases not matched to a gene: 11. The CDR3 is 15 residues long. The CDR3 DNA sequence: TGTGCCAGCTCTCCCTCGGGCAGGGGGCGGACTGAAGCTTTCTTT. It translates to CASSPSGRGRTEAFF.

The CDR3 loop reads CILTGEWGYTF. The CDR3 DNA sequence: TGCATCCTCACAGGGGAATGGGGCTACACCTTC. The chain combines TRBV20-1 with TRBJ1-2, with 7 bases matching TRBD1. The CDR3 is 11 amino acids. The germline gives CDR1 DFQATT, CDR2 SNEGSKA (reference sequence).

CDR3 nucleotide sequence: TGTGCCAGCGCAGCCGGGACAGGAAAAAACATTCAGTACTTC. It translates to CASAAGTGKNIQYF. V usage is TRBV6-5 and J usage is TRBJ2-4; TRBD1 matches at 8 bases. Trimming at V came to 8 bases and at J to 4 bases, leaving 7 bases not matched to a gene. Germline loops: CDR1 MNHEY, CDR2 SVGAGI. The CDR3 length is 14 residues.

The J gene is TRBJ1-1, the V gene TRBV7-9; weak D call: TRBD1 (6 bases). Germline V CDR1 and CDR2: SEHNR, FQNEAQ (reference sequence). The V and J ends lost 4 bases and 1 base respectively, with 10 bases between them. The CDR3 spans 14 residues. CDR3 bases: TGTGCCAGCAGCTCGTCGACAGGGAACACTGAAGCTTTCTTT. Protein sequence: CASSSSTGNTEAFF.

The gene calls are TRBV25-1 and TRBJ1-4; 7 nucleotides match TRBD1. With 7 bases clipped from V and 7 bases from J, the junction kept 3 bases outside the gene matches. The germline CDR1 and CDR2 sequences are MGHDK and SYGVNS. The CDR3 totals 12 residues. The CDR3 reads CASKQGTEKLFF. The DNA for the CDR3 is TGTGCCAGCAAACAGGGGACTGAAAAACTGTTTTTT.

The CDR3 DNA sequence: TGCGCCAGCAGCCCCTTGGACAGGGCGCAGGGTACGCAGTATTTT. It translates to CASSPLDRAQGTQYF. The chain carries TRBV4-1 and TRBJ2-3, with 8 bases fitting TRBD1. Germline V lookup: CDR1 MGHRA, CDR2 YSYEKL. CDR3 length equals 15 residues. The V and J ends lost 4 bases and 8 bases, in that order; junction bases with no gene match: 11.

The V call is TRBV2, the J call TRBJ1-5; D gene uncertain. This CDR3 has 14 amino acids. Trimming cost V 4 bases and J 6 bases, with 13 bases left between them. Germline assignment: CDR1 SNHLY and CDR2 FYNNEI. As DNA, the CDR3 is TGTGCCAGCAGTGCCGAGGGCGGAGGTCAGCCCCAGCATTTT. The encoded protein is CASSAEGGGQPQHF.

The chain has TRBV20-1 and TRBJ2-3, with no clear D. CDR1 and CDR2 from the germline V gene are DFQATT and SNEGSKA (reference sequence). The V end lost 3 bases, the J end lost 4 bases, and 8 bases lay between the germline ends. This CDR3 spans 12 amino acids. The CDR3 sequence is CSASGRADTQYF. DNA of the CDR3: TGCAGTGCTAGTGGAAGAGCAGATACGCAGTATTTT.

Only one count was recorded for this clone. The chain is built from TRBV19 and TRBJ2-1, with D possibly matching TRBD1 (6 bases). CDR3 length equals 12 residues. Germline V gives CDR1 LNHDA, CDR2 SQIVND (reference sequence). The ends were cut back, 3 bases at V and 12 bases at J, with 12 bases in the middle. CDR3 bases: TGTGCCAGTAGTATGGGTAGAGGGGGGCAGTTCTTC. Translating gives CASSMGRGGQFF.

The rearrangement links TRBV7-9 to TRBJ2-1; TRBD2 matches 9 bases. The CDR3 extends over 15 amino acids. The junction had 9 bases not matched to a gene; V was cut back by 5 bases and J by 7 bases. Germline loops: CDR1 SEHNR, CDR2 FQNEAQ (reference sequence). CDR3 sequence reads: CASSGRKGLANEQFF. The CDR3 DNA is TGTGCCAGCAGCGGAAGAAAAGGACTAGCGAATGAGCAGTTCTTC. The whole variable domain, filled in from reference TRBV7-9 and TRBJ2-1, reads DTGVSQNPRHKITKRGQNVTFRCDPISEHNRLYWYRQTLGQGPEFLTYFQNEAQLEKSRLLSDRFSAERPKGSFSTLEIQRTEQGDSAMYLCASSGRKGLANEQFFGPGTRLTVL.

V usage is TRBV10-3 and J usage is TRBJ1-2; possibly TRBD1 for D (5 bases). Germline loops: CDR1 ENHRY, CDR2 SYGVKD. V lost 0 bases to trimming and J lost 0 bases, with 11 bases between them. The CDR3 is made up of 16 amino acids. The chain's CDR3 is CAISESSGKANYGYTF. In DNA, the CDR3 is TGTGCCATCAGTGAGTCGTCAGGGAAGGCTAACTATGGCTACACCTTC.

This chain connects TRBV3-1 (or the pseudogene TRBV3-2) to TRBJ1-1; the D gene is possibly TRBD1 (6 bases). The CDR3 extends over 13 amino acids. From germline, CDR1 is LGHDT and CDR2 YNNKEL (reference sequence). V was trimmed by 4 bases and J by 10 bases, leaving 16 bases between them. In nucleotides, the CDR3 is TGTGCCAGCAGCCCCACAGGGACGGGCAGAGCTTTCTTT. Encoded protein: CASSPTGTGRAFF.

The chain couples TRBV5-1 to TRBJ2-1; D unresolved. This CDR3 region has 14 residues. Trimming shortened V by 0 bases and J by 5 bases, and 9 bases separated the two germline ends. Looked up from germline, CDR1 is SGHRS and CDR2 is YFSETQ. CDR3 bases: TGCGCCAGCAGCTTGGCTGGCAGTGACAATGAGCAGTTCTTC. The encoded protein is CASSLAGSDNEQFF.

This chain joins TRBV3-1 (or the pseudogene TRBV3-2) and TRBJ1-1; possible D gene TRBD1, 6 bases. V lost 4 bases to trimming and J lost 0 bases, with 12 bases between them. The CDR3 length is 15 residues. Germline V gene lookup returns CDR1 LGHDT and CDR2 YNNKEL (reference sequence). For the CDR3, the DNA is TGTGCCAGCAGCCCCCAACAGGGTCTGAACACTGAAGCTTTCTTT. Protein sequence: CASSPQQGLNTEAFF.

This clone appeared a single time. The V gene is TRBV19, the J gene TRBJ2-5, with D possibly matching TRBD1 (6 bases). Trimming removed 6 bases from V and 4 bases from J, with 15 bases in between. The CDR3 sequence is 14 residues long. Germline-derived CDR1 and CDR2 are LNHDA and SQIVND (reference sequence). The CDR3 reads CASRDRGIRETQYF. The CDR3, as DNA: TGTGCCAGTAGGGATAGGGGGATTCGAGAGACCCAGTACTTC.

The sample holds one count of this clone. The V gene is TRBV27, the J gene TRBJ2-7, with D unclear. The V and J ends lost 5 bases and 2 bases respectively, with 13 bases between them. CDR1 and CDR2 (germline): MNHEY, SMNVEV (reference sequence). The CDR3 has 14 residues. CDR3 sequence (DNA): TGTGCCAGCAGTACGCAACGGTTTGCCTACGAGCAGTACTTC. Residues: CASSTQRFAYEQYF.

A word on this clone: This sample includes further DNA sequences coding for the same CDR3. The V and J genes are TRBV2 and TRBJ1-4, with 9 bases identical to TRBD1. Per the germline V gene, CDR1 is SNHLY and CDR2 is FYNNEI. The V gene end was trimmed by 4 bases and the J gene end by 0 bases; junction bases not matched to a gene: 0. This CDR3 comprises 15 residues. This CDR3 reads CASSGQGATNEKLFF. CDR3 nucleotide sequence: TGTGCCAGCAGTGGACAGGGGGCAACTAATGAAAAACTGTTTTTT.

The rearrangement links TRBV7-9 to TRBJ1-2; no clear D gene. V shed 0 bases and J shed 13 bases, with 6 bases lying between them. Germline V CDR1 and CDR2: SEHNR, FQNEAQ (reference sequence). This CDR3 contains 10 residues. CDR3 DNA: TGTGCCAGCAGCTTAGCAGGCGGCACCTTC. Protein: CASSLAGGTF.

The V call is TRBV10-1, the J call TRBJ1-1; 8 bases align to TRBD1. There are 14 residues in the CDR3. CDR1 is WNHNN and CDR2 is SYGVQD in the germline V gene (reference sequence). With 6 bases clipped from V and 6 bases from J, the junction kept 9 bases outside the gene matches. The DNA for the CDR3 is TGCGCCAGCAGCCCGGCAGGGGGCGCGGCTGAAGCTTTCTTT. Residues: CASSPAGGAAEAFF.

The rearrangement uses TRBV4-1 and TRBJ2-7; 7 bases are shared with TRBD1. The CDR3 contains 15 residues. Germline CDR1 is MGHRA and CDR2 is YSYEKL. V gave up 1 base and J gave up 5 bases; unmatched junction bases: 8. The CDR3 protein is CASSQGQGNYNEQYF. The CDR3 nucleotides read TGCGCCAGCAGCCAAGGACAGGGTAATTACAACGAGCAGTACTTC.

The CDR3 loop reads CASSLRGTYEQYF. The CDR3 nucleotides are TGTGCCAGCAGCCTCCGCGGAACCTACGAGCAGTACTTC. The V call is TRBV3-1 (or the pseudogene TRBV3-2), the J call TRBJ2-7; unclear D gene. The germline gives CDR1 LGHDT, CDR2 YNNKEL (reference sequence). The CDR3 loop spans 13 amino acids. Trimming shortened V by 4 bases and J by 2 bases, and 9 bases separated the two germline ends.

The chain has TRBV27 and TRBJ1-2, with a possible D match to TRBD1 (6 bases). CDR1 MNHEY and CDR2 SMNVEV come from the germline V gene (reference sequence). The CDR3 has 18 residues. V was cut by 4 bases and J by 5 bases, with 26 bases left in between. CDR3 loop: CASSYKAQGSTGGYGYTF. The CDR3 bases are TGTGCCAGCAGTTATAAGGCACAGGGCTCAACGGGGGGGTATGGCTACACCTTC.

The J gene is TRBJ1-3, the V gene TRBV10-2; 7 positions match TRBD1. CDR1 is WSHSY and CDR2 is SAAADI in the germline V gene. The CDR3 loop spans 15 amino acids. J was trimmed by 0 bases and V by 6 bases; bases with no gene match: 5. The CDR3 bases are TGCGCCAGCAGGTCGACAGGGAGCTCTGGAAACACCATATATTTT. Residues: CASRSTGSSGNTIYF.